The present TCR beta chain was sequenced within a study of T cells in Graves' hyperthyroidism and ophthalmopathy. Amplified TCR beta CDR3 regions came from RNA transcripts. The TCR CDR3 was amplified in a first-round RT-PCR using the HTBI primer set. TCRdb re-derived calls from the multiplex PCR reads in MiXCR, one entry per CDR3 protein. The repertoire holds 550,000 to 650,000 distinct CDR3 sequences, around 14% seen once, with 4.5% to 6% in the top ten. This clonotype has a count of ten or more. Its antigen is unidentified. The study's findings and limits: Ophthalmopathy could be told apart from stable hyperthyroidism with a 13 V-J model.

Clinical symptoms, serum thyroxine, TRAb, thyroid ultrasound and orbital computed tomography established diagnosis. Drawn at first hyperthyroidism diagnosis, the blood sample preceded any ophthalmopathy symptoms. Germline CDR1 MDHEN, CDR2 SYDVKM. The V and J ends lost 2 bases and 4 bases respectively, with 11 bases between them. The CDR3 loop spans 14 amino acids. The sequenced sample was blood. The TCR was taken from a woman aged 25 to 39 with Graves' hyperthyroidism that later progressed to Graves' ophthalmopathy. The chain combines TRBV28 with TRBJ2-5; D uncertain. CDR3 nucleotide sequence: TGTGCCAGCAGTTTAAAATACCTTCGAGAGACCCAGTACTTC. Its translation is CASSLKYLRETQYF. The complete variable domain, with remaining parts taken from reference TRBV28 and TRBJ2-5, reads DVKVTQSSRYLVKRTGEKVFLECVQDMDHENMFWYRQDPGLGLRLIYFSYDVKMKEKGDIPEGYSVSREKKERFSLILESASTNQTSMYLCASSLKYLRETQYFGPGTRLLVL.